This TCR beta chain was sequenced in a study of early T cells in non-severe SARS-CoV-2 infection. The overall study: It was bulk RNA from unsorted whole blood that was sequenced, and the chains were unpaired. Study findings and constraints: Private and CD4 specificities were missed by VDJdb matching, which favored anti-spike CD8 responses.

cDNA molecules, individually, were tagged with unique molecular identifiers. From the 5' RACE reads, TCRdb called clonotypes with MiXCR, one entry per CDR3 protein. The table has approximately 120,000 distinct CDR3 sequences, 14% to 15% seen once; the top ten hold roughly 22%. The table lists this clonotype with many counts. Its antigen is currently unknown. The TCR originated in an adult who was a healthcare worker with PCR-confirmed SARS-CoV-2 infection or an uninfected control (not recorded which). The sequenced sample was whole blood.

The CDR3 DNA reads TGTGCCAGCAGCTACGGACAGACTGGGGCCAACGTCCTGACTTTC. Its translation is CASSYGQTGANVLTF. The gene calls are TRBV7-9 and TRBJ2-6; weak D call: TRBD1 (6 bases). V gave up 4 bases and J gave up 2 bases, with 9 bases separating them. The CDR3 contains 15 residues. Germline V gene sequence: CDR1 SEHNR, CDR2 FQNEAQ (reference sequence).